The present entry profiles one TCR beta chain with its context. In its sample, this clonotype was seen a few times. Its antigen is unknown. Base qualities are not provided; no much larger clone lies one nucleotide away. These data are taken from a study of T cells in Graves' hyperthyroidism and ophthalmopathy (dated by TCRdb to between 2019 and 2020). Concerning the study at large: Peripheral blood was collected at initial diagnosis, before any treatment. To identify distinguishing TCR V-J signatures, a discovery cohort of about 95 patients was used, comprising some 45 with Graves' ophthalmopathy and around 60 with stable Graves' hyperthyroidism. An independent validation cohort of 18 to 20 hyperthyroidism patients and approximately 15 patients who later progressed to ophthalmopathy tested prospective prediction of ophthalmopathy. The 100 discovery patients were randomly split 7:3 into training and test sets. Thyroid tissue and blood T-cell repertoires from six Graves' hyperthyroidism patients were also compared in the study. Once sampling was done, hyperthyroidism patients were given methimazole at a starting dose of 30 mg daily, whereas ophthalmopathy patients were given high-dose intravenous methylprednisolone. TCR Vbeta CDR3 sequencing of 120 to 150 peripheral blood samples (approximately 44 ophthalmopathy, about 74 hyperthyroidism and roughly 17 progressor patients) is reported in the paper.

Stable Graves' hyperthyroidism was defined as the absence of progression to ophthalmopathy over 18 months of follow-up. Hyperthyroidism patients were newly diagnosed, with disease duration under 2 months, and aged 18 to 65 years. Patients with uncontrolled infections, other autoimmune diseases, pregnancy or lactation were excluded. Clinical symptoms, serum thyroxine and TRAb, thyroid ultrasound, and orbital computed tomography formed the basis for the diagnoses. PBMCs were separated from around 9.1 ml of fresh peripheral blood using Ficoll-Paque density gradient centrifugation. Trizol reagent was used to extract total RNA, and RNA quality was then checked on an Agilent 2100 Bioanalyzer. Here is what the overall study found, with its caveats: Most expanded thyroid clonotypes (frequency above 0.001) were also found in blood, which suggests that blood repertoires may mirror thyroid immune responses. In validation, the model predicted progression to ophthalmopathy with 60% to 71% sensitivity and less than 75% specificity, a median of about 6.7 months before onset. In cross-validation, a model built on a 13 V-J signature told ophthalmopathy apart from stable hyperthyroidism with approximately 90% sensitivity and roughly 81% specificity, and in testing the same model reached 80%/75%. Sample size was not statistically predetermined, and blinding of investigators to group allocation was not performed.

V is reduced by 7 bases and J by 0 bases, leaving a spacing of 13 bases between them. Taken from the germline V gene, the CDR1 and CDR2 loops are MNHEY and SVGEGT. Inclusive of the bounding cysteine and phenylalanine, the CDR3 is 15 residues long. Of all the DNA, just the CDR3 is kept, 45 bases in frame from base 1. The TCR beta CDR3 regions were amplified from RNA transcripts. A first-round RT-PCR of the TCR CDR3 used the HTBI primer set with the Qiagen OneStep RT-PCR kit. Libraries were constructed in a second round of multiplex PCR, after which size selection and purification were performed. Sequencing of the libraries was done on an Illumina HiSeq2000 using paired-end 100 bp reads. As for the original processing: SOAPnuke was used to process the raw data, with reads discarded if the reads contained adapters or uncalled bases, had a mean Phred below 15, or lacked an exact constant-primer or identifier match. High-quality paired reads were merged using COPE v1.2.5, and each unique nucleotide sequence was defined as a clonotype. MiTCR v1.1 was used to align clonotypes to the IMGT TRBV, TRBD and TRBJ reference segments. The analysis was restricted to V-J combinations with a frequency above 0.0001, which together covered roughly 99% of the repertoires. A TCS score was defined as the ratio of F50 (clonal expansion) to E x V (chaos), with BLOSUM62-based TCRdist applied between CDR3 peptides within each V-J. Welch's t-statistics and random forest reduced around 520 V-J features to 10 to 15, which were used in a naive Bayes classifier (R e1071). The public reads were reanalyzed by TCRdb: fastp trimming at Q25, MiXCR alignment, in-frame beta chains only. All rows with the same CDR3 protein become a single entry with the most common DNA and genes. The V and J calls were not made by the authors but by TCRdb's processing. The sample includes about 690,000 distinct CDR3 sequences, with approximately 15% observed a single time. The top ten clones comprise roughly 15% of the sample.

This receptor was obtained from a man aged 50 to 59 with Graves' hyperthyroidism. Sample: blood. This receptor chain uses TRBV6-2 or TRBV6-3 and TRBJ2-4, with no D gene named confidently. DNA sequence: TGTGCCAGCACCACCACCGGAGTAGCCAAAAACATTCAGTACTTC. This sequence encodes CASTTTGVAKNIQYF.